The rows below give T cell receptor beta chains drawn from one sample of a study of CD8+ T cells in alopecia areata. Data came from immunoSEQ multiplex PCR; TCRdb stores just in-frame clones and leaves some out. The sample consists of a few hundred thousand clones, 35% to 45% of them appearing once. Sequenced here: CD4+ T cells sorted from blood, sampled at roughly week 30, from a patient treated with tofacitinib. Every receptor here comes from a human donor with alopecia areata. Each CDR3 is given with its conserved first and last residue. A D gene is named only where the DNA matches it firmly. Clone size is shown for a subset of rows, as once, few, many or a class of expanded clone.

>TRBD2|TRBV30|TRBJ2-3|few
CAWSVSSGPPPYDTQYF
TGTGCCTGGAGTGTATCTAGCGGGCCCCCTCCGTACGATACGCAGTATTTT
>TRBD2|TRBV18|TRBJ2-7|.
CASSPRVGGGYEQYF
TGTGCCAGCTCACCACGAGTCGGGGGGGGATACGAGCAGTACTTC
>.|TRBV30|TRBJ2-3|.
CAWSTKGADTQYF
TGTGCCTGGAGTACTAAGGGGGCAGATACGCAGTATTTT
>TRBD1|TRBV29-1|TRBJ1-2|.
CSATRDRDPPIYGYTF
TGCAGCGCGACCCGGGACAGGGACCCTCCGATCTATGGCTACACCTTC
>TRBD2|TRBV29-1|TRBJ2-3|once
CSVEGVGGVKDTQYF
TGCAGCGTTGAGGGCGTTGGGGGGGTGAAAGATACGCAGTATTTT
>.|TRBV6-5|TRBJ1-6|few
CASRQGGGSPLHF
TGTGCCAGCAGGCAGGGAGGGGGTTCACCCCTCCACTTT
>TRBD1|TRBV30|TRBJ2-7|.
CARGTGYDEQYF
TGTGCCCGAGGGACAGGGTACGACGAGCAGTACTTC
>.|TRBV30|TRBJ1-1|few
CAWSTSRDTQTAFF
TGTGCCTGGAGCACTTCCCGGGACACCCAGACGGCTTTCTTT
>TRBD1|TRBV5-1|TRBJ1-4|.
CASSLGDRTFEKLFF
TGCGCCAGCAGCTTAGGGGACAGGACTTTTGAAAAACTGTTTTTT
>.|TRBV5-1|TRBJ1-1|.
CASSSLDAGTEAFF
TGCGCCAGCAGTTCCCTGGACGCGGGGACTGAAGCTTTCTTT
>.|TRBV19|TRBJ1-5|few
CASSPPDYSNQPQHF
TGTGCCAGTAGTCCTCCGGACTATAGCAATCAGCCCCAGCATTTT
>.|TRBV4-1|TRBJ1-2|.
CASSQDPVKAGVHGYTF
TGCGCCAGCAGCCAAGATCCGGTGAAGGCAGGGGTTCATGGCTACACCTTC
>.|TRBV5-1|TRBJ2-1|once
CASSFGGQSYNEQFF
TGCGCCAGCAGCTTCGGGGGACAGTCCTACAATGAGCAGTTCTTC
>.|TRBV13|TRBJ1-1|.
CASTKWTAVPEAFF
TGTGCCAGCACCAAATGGACCGCGGTACCTGAAGCTTTCTTT
>TRBD1|TRBV6-1|TRBJ1-1|.
CASIDRGTGTEAFF
TGTGCCAGCATAGACAGGGGCACGGGGACTGAAGCTTTCTTT
>.|TRBV29-1|TRBJ1-1|.
CSVATSNTEAFF
TGCAGCGTTGCTACCTCGAACACTGAAGCTTTCTTT
>TRBD1|TRBV7-9|TRBJ1-2|.
CASSLNQITGASYGYTF
TGTGCCAGCAGCCTTAACCAGATAACAGGGGCAAGCTATGGCTACACCTTC
>.|TRBV6-1|TRBJ2-1|once
CASSELRAGYNEQFF
TGTGCCAGCAGTGAGCTCCGGGCAGGCTACAATGAGCAGTTCTTC
>TRBD1|TRBV5-6|TRBJ2-2|.
CASSRNRGSNTGELFF
TGTGCCAGCAGCCGAAACAGGGGATCGAACACCGGGGAGCTGTTTTTT
>TRBD1|TRBV5-1|TRBJ1-1|.
CASRLQGDTEAFF
TGCGCCAGCCGCCTACAGGGGGACACTGAAGCTTTCTTT
>.|TRBV29-1|TRBJ1-1|.
CSVGRGRGTEAFF
TGCAGCGTGGGGAGAGGGAGGGGCACTGAAGCTTTCTTT
>TRBD2|TRBV27|TRBJ2-7|.
CASSLGLAGTYEQYF
TGTGCCAGCAGTCTCGGACTAGCGGGAACCTACGAGCAGTACTTC
>TRBD2|TRBV30|TRBJ2-3|once
CAWSVASGSTDTQYF
TGTGCCTGGAGTGTGGCTAGCGGGAGCACAGATACGCAGTATTTT
>.|TRBV29-1|TRBJ1-1|few
CSVEFLMNTEAFF
TGCAGCGTTGAATTTCTCATGAACACTGAAGCTTTCTTT
>.|TRBV27|TRBJ1-2|.
CASSLIGTGYGYTF
TGTGCCAGCAGCCTGATCGGGACCGGCTATGGCTACACCTTC
>.|TRBV5-1|TRBJ2-3|.
CASSEGHVGPDTQYF
TGCGCCAGCAGCGAGGGACACGTGGGCCCAGATACGCAGTATTTT
>TRBD1|TRBV6-1|TRBJ1-1|few
CAASDREITEAFF
TGTGCCGCATCGGACAGGGAAATCACTGAAGCTTTCTTT
>.|TRBV5-1|TRBJ2-1|few
CASSARAGTNEQFF
TGCGCCAGCAGCGCCCGAGCGGGTACCAATGAGCAGTTCTTC
>.|TRBV30|TRBJ1-4|few
CAWRWGTNEKLFF
TGTGCCTGGAGATGGGGAACTAATGAAAAACTGTTTTTT
>TRBD1|TRBV6-5|TRBJ2-7|.
CASSYPGTGKYEQYF
TGTGCCAGCAGTTATCCCGGGACAGGGAAATACGAGCAGTACTTC
>.|TRBV30|TRBJ1-5|.
CAWGQNDQPQHF
TGTGCCTGGGGACAGAATGATCAGCCCCAGCATTTT
>.|TRBV7-2|TRBJ2-5|.
CASSPVSGGWETQYF
TGTGCCAGCAGCCCCGTGAGTGGAGGCTGGGAGACCCAGTACTTC
>TRBD1|TRBV11-2|TRBJ2-5|.
CASQGAETQYF
TGTGCCAGCCAGGGGGCGGAGACCCAGTACTTC
>.|TRBV5-6|TRBJ1-2|once
CASSLSQATLPTLRGYTF
TGTGCCAGCAGCTTGTCACAGGCAACTCTGCCGACGCTTCGGGGCTACACCTTC
>TRBD1|TRBV14|TRBJ1-1|.
CASSQTQWDSTYTEAFF
TGTGCCAGCAGCCAAACCCAATGGGACAGCACATACACTGAAGCTTTCTTT
>.|TRBV7-9|TRBJ2-7|.
CASGRGVHEQYF
TGTGCCAGCGGGAGAGGGGTCCACGAGCAGTACTTC
>TRBD2|TRBV5-6|TRBJ2-2|.
CASSFRTSGVPNTGELFF
TGTGCCAGCAGCTTTAGGACTAGCGGGGTCCCGAACACCGGGGAGCTGTTTTTT
>.|TRBV6-1|TRBJ1-1|.
CASRGQLEAFF
TGTGCCAGCAGAGGACAGCTAGAAGCTTTCTTT
>.|TRBV11-3|TRBJ2-1|.
CASSLDPRANEQFF
TGTGCCAGCAGCTTAGATCCCCGGGCGAATGAGCAGTTCTTC